The present T cell receptor beta chain was sequenced within a study of blood T cell repertoires in COVID-19 (TCRdb year 2020). Turning to the overall study: Collaborator samples came from the United States, Italy and Spain and covered acute and convalescent phases of COVID-19. The prospective study material was composed of cDNA or gDNA derived from T cells, B-cell-depleted T cells, or PBMCs. Deeply sampled blood TCRbeta repertoires from subjects exposed to, actively infected with, or recovered from COVID-19 were included in the dataset. The repertoires were made available in a free public database intended to serve as a resource for research on the immune response to SARS-CoV-2. The samples were drawn from the first 160 participants of the ongoing ImmuneRACE study and from roughly 1,300 subjects provided by 6 global collaborators. The sample metadata nearly always contained a de-identified subject ID, COVID-19 status, age in years and sex. HLA class I and class II types, where available, came from metadata supplied by the sample provider rather than from assay-based typing. Beyond this particular receptor, the publication reports: The quantity of clinical and demographic metadata differed by source and by participant and was supplied without curation.

The collaborating institutions used their own protocols to collect whole blood in K2EDTA tubes. For TCRbeta analysis, collaborator samples were shipped as frozen whole blood, as isolated PBMCs, or as DNA extracted from either sample type. This clone has a handful of counts. The antigen this receptor binds is unknown. The input lacks base qualities; no much larger clone sits a single base away. The immunoSEQ Assay, a bias-controlled multiplex PCR, was used to amplify TCRbeta CDR3 regions from genomic DNA. On the authors' methods: The number of nucleated cells in each sample was estimated by amplification of reference gene primers within the assay. To quantify the absolute abundance of each unique TCRbeta CDR3 rearrangement, sequence reads were collapsed and filtered. Productive Simpson clonality was computed per sample as the square root of Simpson's diversity index over productive rearrangements. TCRdb provides this immuneACCESS table in a form limited to in-frame rearrangements. Some clones are lacking; in checked studies, under half of them reflect an unresolved V gene, and why the rest are absent is not known. Clone size and the V and J calls come from that table; the DNA yielded D and trimming. The sample yields roughly 90,000 clones; 90% were counted once. Together, the top ten hold roughly 1.5% of the sample.

From the cysteine up to the phenylalanine, the CDR3 has a length of 17 residues. Just CDR3 DNA is preserved here, 51 bases in frame from base 1. CDR1 SNHLY and CDR2 FYNNEI were looked up in the germline V gene. V lost 6 bases and J lost 2 bases, and the count of bases not matched to a germline gene is 14. The chain links TRBV2 with TRBJ2-7; the junction holds 9 bases that match TRBD1. The sample taken for sequencing was peripheral blood. The TCR was taken from a human donor with active COVID-19. The donor label of this sample is uncertain. The CDR3 protein sequence reads: CASSSGSGTGNPYEQYF. The base sequence is TGTGCCAGCAGCAGTGGATCCGGGACAGGGAACCCCTACGAGCAGTACTTC.